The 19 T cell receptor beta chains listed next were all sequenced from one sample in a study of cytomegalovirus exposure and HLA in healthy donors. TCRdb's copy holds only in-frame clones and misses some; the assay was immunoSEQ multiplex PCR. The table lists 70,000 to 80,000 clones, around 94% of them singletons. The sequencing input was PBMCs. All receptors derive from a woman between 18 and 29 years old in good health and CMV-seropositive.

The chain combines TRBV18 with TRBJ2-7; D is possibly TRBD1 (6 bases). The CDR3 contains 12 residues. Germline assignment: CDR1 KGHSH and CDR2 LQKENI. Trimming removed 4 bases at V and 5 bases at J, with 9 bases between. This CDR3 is CASSRNRDEQYF. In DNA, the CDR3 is TGTGCCAGCTCACGAAACAGGGACGAGCAGTACTTC.

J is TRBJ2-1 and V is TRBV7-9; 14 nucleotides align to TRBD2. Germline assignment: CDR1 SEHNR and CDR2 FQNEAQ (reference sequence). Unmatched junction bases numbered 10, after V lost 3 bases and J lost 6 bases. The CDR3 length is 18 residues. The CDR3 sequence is CASSFLLGTSGRSNEQFF. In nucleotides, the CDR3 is TGTGCCAGCAGCTTTCTTCTGGGGACTAGCGGGAGATCCAATGAGCAGTTCTTC. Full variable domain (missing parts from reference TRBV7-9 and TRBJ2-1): DTGVSQNPRHKITKRGQNVTFRCDPISEHNRLYWYRQTLGQGPEFLTYFQNEAQLEKSRLLSDRFSAERPKGSFSTLEIQRTEQGDSAMYLCASSFLLGTSGRSNEQFFGPGTRLTVL.

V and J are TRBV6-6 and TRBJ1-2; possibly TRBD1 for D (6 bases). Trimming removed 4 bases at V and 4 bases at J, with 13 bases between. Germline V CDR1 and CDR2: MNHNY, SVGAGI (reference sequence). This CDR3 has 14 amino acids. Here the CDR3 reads CASSFGQQLYGYTF. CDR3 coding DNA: TGTGCCAGCAGTTTCGGACAGCAGCTCTATGGCTACACCTTC.

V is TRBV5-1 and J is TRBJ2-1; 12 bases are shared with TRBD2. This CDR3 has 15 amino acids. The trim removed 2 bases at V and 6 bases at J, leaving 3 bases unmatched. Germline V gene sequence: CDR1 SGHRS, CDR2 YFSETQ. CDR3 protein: CASSFTSGGPNEQFF. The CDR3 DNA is TGCGCCAGCAGCTTTACTAGCGGGGGGCCCAATGAGCAGTTCTTC.

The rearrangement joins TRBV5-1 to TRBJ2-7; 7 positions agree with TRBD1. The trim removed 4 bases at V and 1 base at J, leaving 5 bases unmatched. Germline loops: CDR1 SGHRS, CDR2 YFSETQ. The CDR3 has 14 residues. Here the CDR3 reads CASSHRDSSYEQYF. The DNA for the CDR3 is TGCGCCAGCAGCCACCGGGACAGTTCCTACGAGCAGTACTTC.

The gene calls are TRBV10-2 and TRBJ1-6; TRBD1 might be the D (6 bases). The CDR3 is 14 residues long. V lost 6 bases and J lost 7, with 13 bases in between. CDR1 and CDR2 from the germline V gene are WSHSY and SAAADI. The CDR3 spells CASRVGTSNSPLHF. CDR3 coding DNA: TGCGCCAGCAGGGTTGGGACATCGAATTCACCCCTCCACTTT.

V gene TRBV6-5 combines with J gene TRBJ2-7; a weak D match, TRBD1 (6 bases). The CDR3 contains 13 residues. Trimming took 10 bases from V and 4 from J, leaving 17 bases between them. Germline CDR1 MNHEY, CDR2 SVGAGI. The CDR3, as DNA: TGTGCCACATCTTACAGGGTTAGGTACGAGCAGTACTTC. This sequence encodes CATSYRVRYEQYF.

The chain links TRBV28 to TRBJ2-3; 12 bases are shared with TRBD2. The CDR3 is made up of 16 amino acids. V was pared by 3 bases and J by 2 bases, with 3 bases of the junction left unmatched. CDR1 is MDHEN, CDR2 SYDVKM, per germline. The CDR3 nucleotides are TGTGCCAGCAGTTTCCCTAGCGGGGGGGCCACAGATACGCAGTATTTT. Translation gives CASSFPSGGATDTQYF.

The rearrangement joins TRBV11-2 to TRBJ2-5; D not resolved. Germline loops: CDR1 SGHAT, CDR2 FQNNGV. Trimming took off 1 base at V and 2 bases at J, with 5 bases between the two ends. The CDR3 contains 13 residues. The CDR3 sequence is CASSLAPQETQYF. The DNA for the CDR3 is TGTGCCAGCAGCTTAGCCCCACAAGAGACCCAGTACTTC.

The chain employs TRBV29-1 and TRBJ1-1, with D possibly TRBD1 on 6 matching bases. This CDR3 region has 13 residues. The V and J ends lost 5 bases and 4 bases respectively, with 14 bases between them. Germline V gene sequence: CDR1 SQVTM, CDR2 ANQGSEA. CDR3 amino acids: CSVTGLGLTEAFF. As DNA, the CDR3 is TGCAGCGTTACAGGGTTGGGGCTCACTGAAGCTTTCTTT.

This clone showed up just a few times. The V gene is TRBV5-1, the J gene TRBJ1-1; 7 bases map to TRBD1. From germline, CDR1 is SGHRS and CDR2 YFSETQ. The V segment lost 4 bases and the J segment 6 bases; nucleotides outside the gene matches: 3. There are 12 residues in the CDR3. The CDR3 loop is CASSIGTAEAFF. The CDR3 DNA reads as TGCGCCAGCAGCATAGGGACAGCTGAAGCTTTCTTT.

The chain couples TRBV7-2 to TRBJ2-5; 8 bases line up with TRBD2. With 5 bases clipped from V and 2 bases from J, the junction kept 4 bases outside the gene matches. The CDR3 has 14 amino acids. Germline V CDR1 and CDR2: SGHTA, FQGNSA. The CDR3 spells CASSRGGPQETQYF. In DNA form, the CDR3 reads TGTGCCAGCAGCCGGGGGGGGCCTCAAGAGACCCAGTACTTC.

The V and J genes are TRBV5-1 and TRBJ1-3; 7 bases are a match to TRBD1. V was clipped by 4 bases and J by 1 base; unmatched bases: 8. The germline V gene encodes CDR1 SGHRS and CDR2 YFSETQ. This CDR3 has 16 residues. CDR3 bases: TGCGCCAGCAGCGCGTCTAACAGGGGTTCTGGAAACACCATATATTTT. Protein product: CASSASNRGSGNTIYF.

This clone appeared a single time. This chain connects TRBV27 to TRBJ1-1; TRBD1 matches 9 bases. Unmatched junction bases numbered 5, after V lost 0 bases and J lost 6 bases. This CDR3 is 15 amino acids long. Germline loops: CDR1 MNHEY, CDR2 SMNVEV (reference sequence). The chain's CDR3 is CASSLSGTGRSEAFF. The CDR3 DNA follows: TGTGCCAGCAGTTTATCCGGGACAGGGCGGTCTGAAGCTTTCTTT.

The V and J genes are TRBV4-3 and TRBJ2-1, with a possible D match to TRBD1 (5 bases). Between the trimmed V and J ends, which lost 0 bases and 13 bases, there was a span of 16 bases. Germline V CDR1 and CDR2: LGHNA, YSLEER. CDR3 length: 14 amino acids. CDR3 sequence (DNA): TGCGCCAGCAGCCAAGAAGTTTTGGTGCAGGGCCAGTTCTTC. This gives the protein CASSQEVLVQGQFF.

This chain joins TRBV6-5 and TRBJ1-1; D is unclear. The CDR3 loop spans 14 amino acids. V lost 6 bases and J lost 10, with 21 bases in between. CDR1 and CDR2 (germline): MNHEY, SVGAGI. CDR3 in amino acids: CASSPKAGPLPAFF. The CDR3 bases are TGTGCCAGCAGCCCTAAGGCGGGCCCTCTGCCAGCTTTCTTT.

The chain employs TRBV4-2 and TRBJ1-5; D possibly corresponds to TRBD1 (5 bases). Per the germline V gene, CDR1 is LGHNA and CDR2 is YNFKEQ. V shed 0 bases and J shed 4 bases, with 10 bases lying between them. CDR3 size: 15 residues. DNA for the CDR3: TGTGCCAGCAGCCAAGAGCATGGGGCGAATCAGCCCCAGCATTTT. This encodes CASSQEHGANQPQHF.

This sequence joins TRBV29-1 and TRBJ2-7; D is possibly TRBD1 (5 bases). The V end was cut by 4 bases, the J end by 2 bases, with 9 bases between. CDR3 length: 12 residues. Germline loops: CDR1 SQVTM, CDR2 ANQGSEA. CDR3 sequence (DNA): TGCAGCGTTGGTGACAGAACCTACGAGCAGTACTTC. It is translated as CSVGDRTYEQYF.

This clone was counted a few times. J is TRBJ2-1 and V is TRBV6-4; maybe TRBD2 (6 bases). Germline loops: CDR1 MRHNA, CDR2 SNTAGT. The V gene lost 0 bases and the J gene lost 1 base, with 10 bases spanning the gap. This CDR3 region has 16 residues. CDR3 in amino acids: CASSDSAAGSYNEQFF. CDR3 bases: TGTGCCAGCAGTGACTCGGCAGCGGGTTCCTACAATGAGCAGTTCTTC.